This T cell receptor beta chain is drawn from a study of T cells in Graves' hyperthyroidism and ophthalmopathy (dated by TCRdb to about 2019). Regarding the complete study: Peripheral blood samples were taken at the time of initial diagnosis, prior to any treatment. Prospective prediction of ophthalmopathy was tested in an independent validation cohort consisting of some 19 hyperthyroidism patients and some 16 patients who later progressed to ophthalmopathy. According to the paper, TCR Vbeta CDR3 sequencing was carried out on about 140 peripheral blood samples, which came from under 50 ophthalmopathy, around 75 hyperthyroidism and roughly 17 progressor patients. Once sampling was done, hyperthyroidism patients were given methimazole at a starting dose of 30 mg daily, whereas ophthalmopathy patients were given high-dose intravenous methylprednisolone. The 75 to 100 discovery patients were divided at random into training and test sets in a 7:3 ratio. To identify TCR V-J signatures that set the groups apart, the researchers used a discovery cohort of about a hundred patients, made up of 40 to 45 with Graves' ophthalmopathy and some 58 with stable Graves' hyperthyroidism. The study also compared thyroid tissue and blood T-cell repertoires from a handful of Graves' hyperthyroidism patients. Findings and caveats that apply to the study as a whole: During validation, the model predicted progression to ophthalmopathy a median of around six months ahead of onset, with more than 60% sensitivity and 72% to 80% specificity. Most expanded thyroid clonotypes (frequency above 0.001) were also detected in blood, suggesting blood repertoires may reflect thyroid immune responses. Sample size was not statistically predetermined, and blinding of investigators to group allocation was not performed. A model built on a 13 V-J signature distinguished ophthalmopathy from stable hyperthyroidism, reaching 85% to 90% sensitivity and about 81% specificity in cross-validation and 80%/75% in testing.

The CDR3 numbers 12 residues from cysteine through phenylalanine. This entry keeps only the CDR3 DNA: 36 bases, framed from base 1. Looking up the germline V gene yields CDR1 MNHNS and CDR2 SASEGT. V is reduced by 4 bases and J by 6 bases, leaving a spacing of 10 bases between them. Moderately to severely active disease, a Clinical Activity Score of at least 3, a NOSPECS grade of at least 4, and a duration under 3 months were present in ophthalmopathy patients. Exclusion was applied to patients with uncontrolled infections, other autoimmune diseases, pregnancy or lactation. Diagnoses were established on the basis of clinical symptoms, serum thyroxine and TRAb, thyroid ultrasound, and orbital computed tomography. PBMCs were isolated from 8 to 10 ml of fresh peripheral blood by Ficoll-Paque density gradient centrifugation. Total RNA was extracted with Trizol reagent, and quality was checked on an Agilent 2100 Bioanalyzer.

This clonotype was detected many times. There is no known antigen for this receptor. No per-base quality is available; no much larger clone lies one base away. The TCR beta CDR3 regions were amplified from RNA transcripts. A first-round RT-PCR of the TCR CDR3 used the HTBI primer set with the Qiagen OneStep RT-PCR kit. A second multiplex PCR round built the libraries, followed by size selection and purification. Sequencing of the libraries was done on an Illumina HiSeq2000 using paired-end 100 bp reads. Processing in the source paper ran as follows. SOAPnuke was used to process the raw data, removing reads that contained adapters or uncalled bases, had a mean Phred below 15, or lacked an exact match to the constant primer or identifier. COPE v1.2.5 was used to merge high-quality paired reads, and clonotypes were defined as unique nucleotide sequences. MiTCR v1.1 was used to align clonotypes to the IMGT TRBV, TRBD and TRBJ reference segments. Only V-J combinations with frequency above 0.0001, covering 99.2% of repertoires, were analysed. A TCS score was defined as the ratio between F50 (clonal expansion) and ExV (chaos), using BLOSUM62-based TCRdist between CDR3 peptides within each V-J. Welch's t-statistics and random forest reduced around 520 V-J features to 10 to 15, which were used in a naive Bayes classifier (R e1071). The public reads were quality trimmed at Q25 with fastp and then assembled into clones with MiXCR by TCRdb, keeping productive beta chains. Entries that share a CDR3 protein sequence are merged under the most common genes and DNA. The V and J calls shown here were made by TCRdb, not taken from the authors' results. This sample lists around 520,000 distinct CDR3 sequences; around 24% were detected once. The ten largest clones add up to around 11% of the sample.

Material for sequencing was blood. The receptor comes from a woman in her thirties with Graves' ophthalmopathy. This chain joins TRBV6-1 to TRBJ2-7, with a weak D call of TRBD2 (5 bases match). The CDR3 loop reads CASSGLGGEQYF. DNA sequence: TGTGCCAGCAGTGGCCTAGGAGGCGAGCAGTACTTC.